This record covers a single T cell receptor beta chain. The data are from a study of blood T cell repertoires in COVID-19. Study-level information: The United States, Italy and Spain supplied acute and convalescent COVID-19 samples. From T cells, B-cell-depleted T cells, or PBMCs came the material, which was cDNA or gDNA.

As originally analysed: Reference gene primer amplification gave estimated nucleated cell counts. Measured with immunoSEQ multiplex PCR; TCRdb has only the in-frame clones, and not every one. D and trimming come from the DNA, and the V and J calls and clone size come from that table. This table holds 200,000 or so clones, 70% to 90% found once. With V trimmed by 3 bases and J by 5 bases, 7 bases remained unmatched. Germline lookup yields CDR1 SGHTA and CDR2 FQGNSA. CDR3 length: 17 residues. Specimen: peripheral blood. This sequence was found in a man between 65 and 85 years old with active or convalescent COVID-19. The rearrangement links TRBV7-2 to TRBJ2-2; 12 bases fit TRBD1. The CDR3 sequence: CASSLGGQGAPTGELFF. In nucleotides, the CDR3 is TGTGCCAGCAGCTTGGGGGGACAGGGGGCGCCTACCGGGGAGCTGTTTTTT.